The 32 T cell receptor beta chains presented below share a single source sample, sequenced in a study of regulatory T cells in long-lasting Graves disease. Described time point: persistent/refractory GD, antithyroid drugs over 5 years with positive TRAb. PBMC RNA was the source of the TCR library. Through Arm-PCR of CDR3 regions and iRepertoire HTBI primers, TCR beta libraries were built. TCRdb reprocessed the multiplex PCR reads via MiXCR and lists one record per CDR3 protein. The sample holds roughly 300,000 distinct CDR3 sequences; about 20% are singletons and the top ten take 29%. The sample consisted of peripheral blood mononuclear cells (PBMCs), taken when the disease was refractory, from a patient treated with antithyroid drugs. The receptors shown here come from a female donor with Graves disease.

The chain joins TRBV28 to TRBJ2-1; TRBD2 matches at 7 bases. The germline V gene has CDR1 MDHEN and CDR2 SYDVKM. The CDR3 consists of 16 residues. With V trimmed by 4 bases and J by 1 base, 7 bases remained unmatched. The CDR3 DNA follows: TGTGCCAGCAGTTCCCCGGGACTAAGTTCCTACAATGAGCAGTTCTTC. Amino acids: CASSSPGLSSYNEQFF.

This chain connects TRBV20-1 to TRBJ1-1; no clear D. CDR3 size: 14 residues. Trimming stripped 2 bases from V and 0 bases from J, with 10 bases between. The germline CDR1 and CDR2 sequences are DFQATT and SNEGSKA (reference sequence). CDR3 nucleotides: TGCAGTGCTAGAACATCCCTCATGAACACTGAAGCTTTCTTT. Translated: CSARTSLMNTEAFF.

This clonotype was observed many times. The CDR3 here is CASTLSGATNEKLFF. CDR3 DNA sequence: TGTGCCAGCACACTATCAGGAGCAACTAATGAAAAACTGTTTTTT. The rearrangement uses TRBV12-3 or TRBV12-4 and TRBJ1-4; D gene ambiguous. This CDR3 region has 15 residues. V was clipped by 7 bases and J by 0 bases, with 12 bases between them.

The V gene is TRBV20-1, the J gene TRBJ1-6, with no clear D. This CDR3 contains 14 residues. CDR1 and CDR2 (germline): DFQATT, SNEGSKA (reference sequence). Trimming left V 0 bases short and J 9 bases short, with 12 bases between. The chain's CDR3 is CSARDPGSGSPLHF. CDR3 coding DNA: TGCAGTGCTAGAGATCCGGGTTCGGGTTCACCCCTCCACTTT.

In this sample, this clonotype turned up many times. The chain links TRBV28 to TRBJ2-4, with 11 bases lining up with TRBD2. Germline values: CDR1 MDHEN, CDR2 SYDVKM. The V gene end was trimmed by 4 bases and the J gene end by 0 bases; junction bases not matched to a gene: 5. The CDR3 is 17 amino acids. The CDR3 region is CASSSLAGGGAKNIQYF. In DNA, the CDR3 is TGTGCCAGCAGTTCTCTAGCGGGAGGCGGAGCCAAAAACATTCAGTACTTC.

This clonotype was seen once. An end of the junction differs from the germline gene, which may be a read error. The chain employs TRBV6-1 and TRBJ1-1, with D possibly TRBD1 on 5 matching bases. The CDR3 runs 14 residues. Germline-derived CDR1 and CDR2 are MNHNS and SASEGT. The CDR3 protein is CASSVYRGDTEAFF. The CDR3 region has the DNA TGCGCCAGCAGTGTTTACAGAGGGGACACTGAAGCTTTCTTT.

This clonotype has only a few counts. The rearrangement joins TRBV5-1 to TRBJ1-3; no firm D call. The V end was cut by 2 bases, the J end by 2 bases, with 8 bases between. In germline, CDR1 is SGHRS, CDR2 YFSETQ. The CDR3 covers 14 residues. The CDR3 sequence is CASSLDDPGNTIYF. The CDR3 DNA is TGCGCCAGCAGCTTAGACGACCCTGGAAACACCATATATTTT.

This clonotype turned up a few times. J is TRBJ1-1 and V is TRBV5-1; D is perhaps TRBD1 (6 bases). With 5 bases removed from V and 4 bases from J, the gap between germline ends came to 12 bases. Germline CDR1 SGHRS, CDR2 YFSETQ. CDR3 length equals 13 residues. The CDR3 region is CASRQGFGTEAFF. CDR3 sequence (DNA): TGCGCCAGCAGACAGGGATTTGGCACTGAAGCTTTCTTT.

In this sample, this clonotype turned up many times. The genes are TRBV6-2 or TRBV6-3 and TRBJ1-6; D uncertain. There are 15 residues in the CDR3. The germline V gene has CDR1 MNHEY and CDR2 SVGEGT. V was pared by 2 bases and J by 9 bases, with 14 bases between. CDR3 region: CASSYEVPSISPLHF. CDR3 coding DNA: TGTGCCAGCAGTTACGAAGTGCCCTCAATTTCACCCCTCCACTTT.

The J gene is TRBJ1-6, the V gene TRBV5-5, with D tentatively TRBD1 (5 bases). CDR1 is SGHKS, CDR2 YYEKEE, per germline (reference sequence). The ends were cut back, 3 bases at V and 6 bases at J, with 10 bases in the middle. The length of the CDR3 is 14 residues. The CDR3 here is CASSSDSLNSPLHF. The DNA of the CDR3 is TGTGCCAGCAGCTCCGACAGCCTTAATTCACCCCTCCACTTT.

In nucleotides, the CDR3 is TGTGCCAGTAGTTTGGGACAGGGACCCGGGGAGACCCAGTACTTC. This translates into CASSLGQGPGETQYF. The chain is built from TRBV19 and TRBJ2-5; 9 nucleotides align to TRBD1. This CDR3 region has 15 residues. From germline, CDR1 is LNHDA and CDR2 SQIVND (reference sequence). The V gene end was trimmed by 5 bases and the J gene end by 5 bases; junction bases not matched to a gene: 9.

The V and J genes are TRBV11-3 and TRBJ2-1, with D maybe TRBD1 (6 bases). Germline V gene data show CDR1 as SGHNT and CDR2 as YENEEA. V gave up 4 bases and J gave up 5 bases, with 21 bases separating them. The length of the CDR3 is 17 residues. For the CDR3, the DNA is TGTGCCAGCAGCTCTTTACAGGGATGGGGGCCACACAATGAGCAGTTCTTC. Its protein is CASSSLQGWGPHNEQFF.

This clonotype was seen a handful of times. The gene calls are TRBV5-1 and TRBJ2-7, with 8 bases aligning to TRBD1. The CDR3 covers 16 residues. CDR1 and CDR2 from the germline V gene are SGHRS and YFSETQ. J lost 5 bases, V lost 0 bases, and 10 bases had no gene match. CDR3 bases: TGCGCCAGCAGCTTGGGGGGGACAGGCGGAGGCCACGAGCAGTACTTC. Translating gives CASSLGGTGGGHEQYF.

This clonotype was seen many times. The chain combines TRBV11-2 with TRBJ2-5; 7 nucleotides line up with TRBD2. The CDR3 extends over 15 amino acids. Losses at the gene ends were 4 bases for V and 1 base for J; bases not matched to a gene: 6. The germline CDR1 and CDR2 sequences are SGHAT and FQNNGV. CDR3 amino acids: CASSSFLAAQETQYF. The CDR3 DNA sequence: TGTGCCAGCAGCTCCTTTCTAGCGGCCCAAGAGACCCAGTACTTC.

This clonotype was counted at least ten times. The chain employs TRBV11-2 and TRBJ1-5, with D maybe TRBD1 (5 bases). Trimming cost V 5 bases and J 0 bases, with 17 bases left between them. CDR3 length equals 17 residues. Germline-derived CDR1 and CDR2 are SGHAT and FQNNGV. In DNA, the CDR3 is TGTGCCAGCAGCCTGGGGACCAGCCTCTATAGCAATCAGCCCCAGCATTTT. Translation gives CASSLGTSLYSNQPQHF.

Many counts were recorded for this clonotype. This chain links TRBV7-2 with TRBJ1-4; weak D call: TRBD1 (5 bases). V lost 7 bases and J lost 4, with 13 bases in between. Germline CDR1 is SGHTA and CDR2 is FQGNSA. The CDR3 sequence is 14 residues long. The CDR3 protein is CASKRGTNNEKLFF. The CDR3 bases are TGTGCCAGCAAACGCGGGACGAATAATGAAAAACTGTTTTTT. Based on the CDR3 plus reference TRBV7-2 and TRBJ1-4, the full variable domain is GAGVSQSPSNKVTEKGKDVELRCDPISGHTALYWYRQSLGQGLEFLIYFQGNSAPDKSGLPSDRFSAERTGGSVSTLTIQRTQQEDSAVYLCASKRGTNNEKLFFGSGTQLSVL.

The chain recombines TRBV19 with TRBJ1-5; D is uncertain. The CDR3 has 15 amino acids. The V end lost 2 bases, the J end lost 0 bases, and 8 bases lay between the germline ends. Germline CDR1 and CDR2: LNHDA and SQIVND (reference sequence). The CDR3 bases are TGTGCCAGTAGTATAACAGAGTATAGCAATCAGCCCCAGCATTTT. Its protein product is CASSITEYSNQPQHF.

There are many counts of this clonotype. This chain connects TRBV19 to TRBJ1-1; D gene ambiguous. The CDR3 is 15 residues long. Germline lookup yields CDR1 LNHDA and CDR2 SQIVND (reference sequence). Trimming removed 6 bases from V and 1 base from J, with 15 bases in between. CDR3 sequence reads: CASRELRAPNTEAFF. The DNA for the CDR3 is TGTGCCAGTAGGGAATTACGGGCACCGAACACTGAAGCTTTCTTT.

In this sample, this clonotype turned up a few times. CDR3 amino acids: CASSPDLHGNQPQHF. The CDR3 nucleotides are TGTGCCAGCAGCCCGGACCTGCATGGCAATCAGCCCCAGCATTTT. J is TRBJ1-5 and V is TRBV7-9; D gene unclear. This CDR3 region has 15 residues. V was cut by 5 bases and J by 2 bases, with 13 bases left in between. Germline CDR1 SEHNR, CDR2 FQNEAQ (reference sequence).

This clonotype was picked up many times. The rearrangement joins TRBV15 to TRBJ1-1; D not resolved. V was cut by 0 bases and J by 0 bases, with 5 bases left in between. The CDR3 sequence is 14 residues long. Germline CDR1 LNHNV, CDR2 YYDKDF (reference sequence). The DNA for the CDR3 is TGTGCCACCAGCAGAGACATATTGAACACTGAAGCTTTCTTT. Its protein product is CATSRDILNTEAFF.

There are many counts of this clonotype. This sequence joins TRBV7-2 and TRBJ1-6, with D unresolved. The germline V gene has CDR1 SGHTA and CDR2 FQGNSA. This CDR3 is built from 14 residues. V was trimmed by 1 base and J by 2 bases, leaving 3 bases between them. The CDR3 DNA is TGTGCCAGCAGCTTAGGGGCCTATAATTCACCCCTCCACTTT. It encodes CASSLGAYNSPLHF.

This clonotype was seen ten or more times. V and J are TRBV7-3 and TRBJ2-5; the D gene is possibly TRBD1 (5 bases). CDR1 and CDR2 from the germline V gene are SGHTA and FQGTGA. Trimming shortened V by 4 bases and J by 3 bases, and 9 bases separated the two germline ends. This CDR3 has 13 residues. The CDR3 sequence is CASSWAGKETQYF. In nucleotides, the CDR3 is TGTGCCAGCAGCTGGGCAGGGAAAGAGACCCAGTACTTC.

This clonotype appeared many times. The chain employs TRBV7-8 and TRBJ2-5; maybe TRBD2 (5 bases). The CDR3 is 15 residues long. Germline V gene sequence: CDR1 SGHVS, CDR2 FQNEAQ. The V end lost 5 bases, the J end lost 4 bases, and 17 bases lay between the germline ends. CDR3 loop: CASSPGVVLGETQYF. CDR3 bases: TGTGCCAGCAGCCCCGGGGTGGTACTGGGAGAGACCCAGTACTTC.

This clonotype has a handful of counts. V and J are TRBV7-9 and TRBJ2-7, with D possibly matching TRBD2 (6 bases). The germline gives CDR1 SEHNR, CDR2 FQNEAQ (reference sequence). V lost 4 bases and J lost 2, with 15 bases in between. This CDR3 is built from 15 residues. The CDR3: CASSSPGGVTYEQYF. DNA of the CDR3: TGTGCCAGCAGCTCCCCCGGCGGGGTTACCTACGAGCAGTACTTC.

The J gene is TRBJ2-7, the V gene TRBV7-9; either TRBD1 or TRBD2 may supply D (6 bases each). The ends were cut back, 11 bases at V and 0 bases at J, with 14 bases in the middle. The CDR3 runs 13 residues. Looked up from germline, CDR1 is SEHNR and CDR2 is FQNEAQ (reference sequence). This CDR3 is CASGGPLSYEQYF. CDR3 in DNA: TGTGCCTCCGGGGGCCCCCTCTCCTACGAGCAGTACTTC.

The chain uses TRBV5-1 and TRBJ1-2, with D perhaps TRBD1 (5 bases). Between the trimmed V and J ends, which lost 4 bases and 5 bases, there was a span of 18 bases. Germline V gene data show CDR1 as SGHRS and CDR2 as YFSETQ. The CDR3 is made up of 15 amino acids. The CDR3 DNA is TGCGCCAGCAGCGAGCAGGGCCAAACGCTTTATGGCTACACCTTC. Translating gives CASSEQGQTLYGYTF.

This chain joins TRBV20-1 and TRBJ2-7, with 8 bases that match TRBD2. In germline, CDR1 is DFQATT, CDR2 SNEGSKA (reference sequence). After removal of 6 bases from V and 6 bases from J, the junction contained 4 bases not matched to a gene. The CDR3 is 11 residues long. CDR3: CSATRGGEQYF. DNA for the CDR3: TGCAGTGCCACTCGGGGGGGCGAGCAGTACTTC.

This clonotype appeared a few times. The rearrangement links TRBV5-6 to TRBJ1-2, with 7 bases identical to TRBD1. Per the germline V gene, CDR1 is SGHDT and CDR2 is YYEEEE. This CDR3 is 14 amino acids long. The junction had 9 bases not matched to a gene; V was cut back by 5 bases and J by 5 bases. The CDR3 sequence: CASRYGGGAYGYTF. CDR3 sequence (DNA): TGTGCCAGCAGATACGGAGGGGGCGCATATGGCTACACCTTC.

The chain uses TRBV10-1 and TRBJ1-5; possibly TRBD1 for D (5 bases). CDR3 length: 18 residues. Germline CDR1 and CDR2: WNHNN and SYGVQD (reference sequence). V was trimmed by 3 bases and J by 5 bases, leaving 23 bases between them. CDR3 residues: CASSDRRKKQQVDQPQHF. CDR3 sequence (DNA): TGCGCCAGCAGTGACAGAAGAAAAAAACAACAGGTGGATCAGCCCCAGCATTTT.

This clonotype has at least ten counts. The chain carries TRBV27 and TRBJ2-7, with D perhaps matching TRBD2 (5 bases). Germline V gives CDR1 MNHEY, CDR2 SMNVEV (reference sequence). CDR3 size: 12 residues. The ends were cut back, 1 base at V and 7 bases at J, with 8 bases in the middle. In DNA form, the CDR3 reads TGTGCCAGCAGTTTATACGGGAAAGAGCAGTACTTC. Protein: CASSLYGKEQYF.

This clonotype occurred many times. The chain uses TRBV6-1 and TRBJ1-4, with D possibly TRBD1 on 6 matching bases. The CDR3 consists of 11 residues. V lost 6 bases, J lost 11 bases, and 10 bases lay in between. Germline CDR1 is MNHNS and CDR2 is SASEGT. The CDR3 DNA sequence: TGTGCCAGCAGGGGGGCGAGCAAACTGTTTTTT. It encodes CASRGASKLFF.

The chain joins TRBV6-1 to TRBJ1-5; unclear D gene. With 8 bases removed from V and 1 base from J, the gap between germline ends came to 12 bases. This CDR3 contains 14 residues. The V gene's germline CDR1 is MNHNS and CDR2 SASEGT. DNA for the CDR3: TGTGCCAGCGGAACTTTAGGGAGCAATCAGCCCCAGCATTTT. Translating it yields CASGTLGSNQPQHF.